The sequence of this T cell receptor beta chain was determined in a study of cytomegalovirus exposure and HLA in healthy donors. Broader study findings: The study recorded 150 to 200 TCR beta chains that were cytomegalovirus-associated.

This PCR relied on a set of 60 Vbeta primers and 13 Jbeta primers. In the original analysis: There were about 80 million unique TCR beta chains by a later count, and some 12 million of them were shared. Only in-frame clones appear in the TCRdb table, and some are missing; sequencing was by immunoSEQ multiplex PCR. That table gives V, J and clone size, and the DNA gave D and trimming. The sample includes a few hundred thousand clones, about 77% of them seen just once. Germline-derived CDR1 and CDR2 are MGHDK and SYGVNS. The CDR3 is 11 amino acids. Trimming pared 10 bases from V and 0 bases from J, leaving 6 bases between. About this clone itself: The antigen remains unidentified.

The chain links TRBV25-1 to TRBJ1-1; D ambiguous. This sequence was found in a woman aged 25 to 39 in good health and CMV-seronegative. The sample consisted of PBMCs. CDR3 coding DNA: TGTGCCACCACAGTGAACACTGAAGCTTTCTTT. This encodes CATTVNTEAFF.